This TCR beta chain was sequenced for a study of regulatory T cells in long-lasting Graves disease. Germline-derived CDR1 and CDR2 are MDHEN and SYDVKM. Trimming cost V 1 base and J 6 bases; bases outside gene matches: 4. The CDR3 has 15 residues. This clonotype showed up many times. Time point meaning: persistent/refractory GD, antithyroid drugs over 5 years with positive TRAb. There was RNA extracted from PBMCs, and the TCR library was made from it. Construction of the TCR beta libraries employed iRepertoire HTBI primers in conjunction with Arm-PCR of CDR3 regions. TCRdb analysed the multiplex PCR reads with MiXCR anew, one entry per CDR3 protein. Of fewer than 450,000 distinct CDR3 sequences in the sample, roughly 20% were seen once.

The sample was peripheral blood mononuclear cells (PBMCs), taken when the disease was refractory, from a patient treated with antithyroid drugs. The chain employs TRBV28 and TRBJ1-2; 11 nucleotides line up with TRBD1. This clonotype was obtained from a female donor with Graves disease. The CDR3 DNA reads TGTGCCAGCAGTTTATTGGGGGGACAGGGGGATGGCTACACCTTC. Translating it yields CASSLLGGQGDGYTF.